This T cell receptor (beta chain) was obtained from a study of shared clonotypes between healthy human individuals. Study outcomes and limitations: The generation probabilities recorded for non-shared clonotypes fell below those of clonotypes shared by all four donors. Collection of samples was limited to blood; tissue repertoires likely differ.

A word on this clone: What it recognizes is unknown.

Here immunoSEQ multiplex PCR was the method, and the copy in TCRdb shows in-frame clones only, minus some. The profile shows more than 2,000,000 clones, approximately 90% of them singletons. Trimming cost V 2 bases and J 0 bases, with 9 bases left between them. CDR3 length: 15 residues. Germline values: CDR1 SGDLS, CDR2 YYNGEE. Sequenced sample: naive CD4+ T cells sorted from blood. Subset of the sample: CD45RA+ positively selected. The V gene is TRBV9, the J gene TRBJ1-3; D call uncertain. The clonotype originates from a man aged 18 to 35 in good health. The CDR3 region has the DNA TGTGCCAGCAGCGTGGACTCGGGCTCTGGAAACACCATATATTTT. It codes for CASSVDSGSGNTIYF. Drawing the rest from reference TRBV9 and TRBJ1-3, the complete variable domain is DSGVTQTPKHLITATGQRVTLRCSPRSGDLSVYWYQQSLDQGLQFLIQYYNGEERAKGNILERFSAQQFPDLHSELNLSSLELGDSALYFCASSVDSGSGNTIYFGEGSWLTVV.